A selection of T cell receptor beta chains follows, all from one sample in a study of cytomegalovirus exposure and HLA in healthy donors. Generated by immunoSEQ multiplex PCR, the TCRdb table keeps only in-frame clones and is missing some. This table has around 130,000 clones, roughly nine tenths appearing once. The material sequenced was PBMCs. Receptors were obtained from a man under 40 in good health and CMV-seronegative. The CDR3 runs from the conserved cysteine through the conserved F or W. A D gene is named only where the DNA matches it firmly. Expanded clones get a size class; other rows say once, few or many, or leave the size out.

TRBJ1-5 TRBV6-1 - - TGTGCCAGCAGTGAAGACGTTCGGGTTAGCAATCAGCCCCAGCATTTT CASSEDVRVSNQPQHF
TRBJ2-3 TRBV11-3 TRBD2 - TGTGCCAGCAGCTTAGGTCTAGCGGACACAGATACGCAGTATTTT CASSLGLADTDTQYF
TRBJ1-1 TRBV20-1 - - TGCAGTGCGAGGGAGGGCACTGAAGCTTTCTTT CSAREGTEAFF
TRBJ1-1 TRBV28 - - TGTGCCAGCAACGGGGGGGCCCCAGCCGAAGCTTTCTTT CASNGGAPAEAFF
TRBJ1-2 TRBV7-6 - - TGTGCCAGCAGTCGAGGGGGGGACTATGGCTACACCTTC CASSRGGDYGYTF
TRBJ1-5 TRBV7-9 - - TGTGCCAGCAGCGGGGAGGCTGATCAGCCCCAGCATTTT CASSGEADQPQHF
TRBJ1-3 TRBV5-4 TRBD1 - TGTGCCAGCAGTTCGACCGGGACAGGGGTATACGGTGGAAACACCATATATTTT CASSSTGTGVYGGNTIYF
TRBJ2-1 TRBV5-5 TRBD2 - TGTGCCAGCAGCTTTTCCCTGGGAGGGCTATGGAATGAGCAGTTCTTC CASSFSLGGLWNEQFF
TRBJ1-1 TRBV9 - - TGTGCCAGCAGCGTAACGTCGGGGGGTATCACTGAAGCTTTCTTT CASSVTSGGITEAFF
TRBJ2-7 TRBV19 TRBD1 - TGTGCCAGTAGTAGGGACAGTCCAGATTCCTACGAGCAGTACTTC CASSRDSPDSYEQYF
TRBJ1-1 TRBV6-5 TRBD1 - TGTGCCAGCAGCTTAAAAGGACAGGGGGGCGCTGAAGCTTTCTTT CASSLKGQGGAEAFF
TRBJ2-1 TRBV10-3 TRBD2 - TGTGCCATCAGTGGTGGTAGCGGGGCTTCCAATGAGCAGTTCTTC CAISGGSGASNEQFF
TRBJ2-1 TRBV21-1 - - TGTCCCAGGCCCGGGACAGCCCTCAATGAGCAGTTCTTC CPRPGTALNEQFF
TRBJ1-4 TRBV2 - - TGTGCCAGCAGGGCAGATAGGGGTGCTAATGAAAAACTGTTTTTT CASRADRGANEKLFF
TRBJ2-1 TRBV19 - - TGTGCCAGTAGTCCTACCAGGGGGGTCTCCTACAATGAGCAGTTCTTC CASSPTRGVSYNEQFF
TRBJ2-1 TRBV10-3 - - TGTGCCATCAGTGAGTGGGCAGGGTCCTACAATGAGCAGTTCTTC CAISEWAGSYNEQFF
TRBJ1-1 TRBV6-6 TRBD1 - TGTGCCAGCAGTAGTCACACTACAGGGGACGATGAAGCTTTCTTT CASSSHTTGDDEAFF
TRBJ2-7 TRBV11-2 - - TGTGCCAGCAGCTCGAACAGGGATCGCGAGCAGTACTTC CASSSNRDREQYF
TRBJ2-7 TRBV6-5 - - TGTGCCAGCACCCTTAATCCGGGGTACGAGCAGTACTTC CASTLNPGYEQYF
TRBJ2-1 TRBV5-1 TRBD2 - TGCGCCAGCAGCATCGGGACTAGGGCATACAATGAGCAGTTCTTC CASSIGTRAYNEQFF
TRBJ2-3 TRBV5-1 TRBD1 - TGCGCCAGCAGCCTCACAGGGGGCATAGATACGCAGTATTTT CASSLTGGIDTQYF
TRBJ2-3 TRBV4-1 TRBD2 - TGCGCCAGCAGCCCCAGACTAGCGGGGTCCTTGTCGGATACGCAGTATTTT CASSPRLAGSLSDTQYF
TRBJ2-2 TRBV10-1 TRBD2 - TGCGCCAGCTTCCACTCGGTGACTAGCGGGGGCGGGAGGAACACCGGGGAGCTGTTTTTT CASFHSVTSGGGRNTGELFF
TRBJ1-1 TRBV7-8 TRBD1 once TGTGCCAGCGTCGCGTACGACAGGGTGAACACTGAAGCTTTCTTT CASVAYDRVNTEAFF